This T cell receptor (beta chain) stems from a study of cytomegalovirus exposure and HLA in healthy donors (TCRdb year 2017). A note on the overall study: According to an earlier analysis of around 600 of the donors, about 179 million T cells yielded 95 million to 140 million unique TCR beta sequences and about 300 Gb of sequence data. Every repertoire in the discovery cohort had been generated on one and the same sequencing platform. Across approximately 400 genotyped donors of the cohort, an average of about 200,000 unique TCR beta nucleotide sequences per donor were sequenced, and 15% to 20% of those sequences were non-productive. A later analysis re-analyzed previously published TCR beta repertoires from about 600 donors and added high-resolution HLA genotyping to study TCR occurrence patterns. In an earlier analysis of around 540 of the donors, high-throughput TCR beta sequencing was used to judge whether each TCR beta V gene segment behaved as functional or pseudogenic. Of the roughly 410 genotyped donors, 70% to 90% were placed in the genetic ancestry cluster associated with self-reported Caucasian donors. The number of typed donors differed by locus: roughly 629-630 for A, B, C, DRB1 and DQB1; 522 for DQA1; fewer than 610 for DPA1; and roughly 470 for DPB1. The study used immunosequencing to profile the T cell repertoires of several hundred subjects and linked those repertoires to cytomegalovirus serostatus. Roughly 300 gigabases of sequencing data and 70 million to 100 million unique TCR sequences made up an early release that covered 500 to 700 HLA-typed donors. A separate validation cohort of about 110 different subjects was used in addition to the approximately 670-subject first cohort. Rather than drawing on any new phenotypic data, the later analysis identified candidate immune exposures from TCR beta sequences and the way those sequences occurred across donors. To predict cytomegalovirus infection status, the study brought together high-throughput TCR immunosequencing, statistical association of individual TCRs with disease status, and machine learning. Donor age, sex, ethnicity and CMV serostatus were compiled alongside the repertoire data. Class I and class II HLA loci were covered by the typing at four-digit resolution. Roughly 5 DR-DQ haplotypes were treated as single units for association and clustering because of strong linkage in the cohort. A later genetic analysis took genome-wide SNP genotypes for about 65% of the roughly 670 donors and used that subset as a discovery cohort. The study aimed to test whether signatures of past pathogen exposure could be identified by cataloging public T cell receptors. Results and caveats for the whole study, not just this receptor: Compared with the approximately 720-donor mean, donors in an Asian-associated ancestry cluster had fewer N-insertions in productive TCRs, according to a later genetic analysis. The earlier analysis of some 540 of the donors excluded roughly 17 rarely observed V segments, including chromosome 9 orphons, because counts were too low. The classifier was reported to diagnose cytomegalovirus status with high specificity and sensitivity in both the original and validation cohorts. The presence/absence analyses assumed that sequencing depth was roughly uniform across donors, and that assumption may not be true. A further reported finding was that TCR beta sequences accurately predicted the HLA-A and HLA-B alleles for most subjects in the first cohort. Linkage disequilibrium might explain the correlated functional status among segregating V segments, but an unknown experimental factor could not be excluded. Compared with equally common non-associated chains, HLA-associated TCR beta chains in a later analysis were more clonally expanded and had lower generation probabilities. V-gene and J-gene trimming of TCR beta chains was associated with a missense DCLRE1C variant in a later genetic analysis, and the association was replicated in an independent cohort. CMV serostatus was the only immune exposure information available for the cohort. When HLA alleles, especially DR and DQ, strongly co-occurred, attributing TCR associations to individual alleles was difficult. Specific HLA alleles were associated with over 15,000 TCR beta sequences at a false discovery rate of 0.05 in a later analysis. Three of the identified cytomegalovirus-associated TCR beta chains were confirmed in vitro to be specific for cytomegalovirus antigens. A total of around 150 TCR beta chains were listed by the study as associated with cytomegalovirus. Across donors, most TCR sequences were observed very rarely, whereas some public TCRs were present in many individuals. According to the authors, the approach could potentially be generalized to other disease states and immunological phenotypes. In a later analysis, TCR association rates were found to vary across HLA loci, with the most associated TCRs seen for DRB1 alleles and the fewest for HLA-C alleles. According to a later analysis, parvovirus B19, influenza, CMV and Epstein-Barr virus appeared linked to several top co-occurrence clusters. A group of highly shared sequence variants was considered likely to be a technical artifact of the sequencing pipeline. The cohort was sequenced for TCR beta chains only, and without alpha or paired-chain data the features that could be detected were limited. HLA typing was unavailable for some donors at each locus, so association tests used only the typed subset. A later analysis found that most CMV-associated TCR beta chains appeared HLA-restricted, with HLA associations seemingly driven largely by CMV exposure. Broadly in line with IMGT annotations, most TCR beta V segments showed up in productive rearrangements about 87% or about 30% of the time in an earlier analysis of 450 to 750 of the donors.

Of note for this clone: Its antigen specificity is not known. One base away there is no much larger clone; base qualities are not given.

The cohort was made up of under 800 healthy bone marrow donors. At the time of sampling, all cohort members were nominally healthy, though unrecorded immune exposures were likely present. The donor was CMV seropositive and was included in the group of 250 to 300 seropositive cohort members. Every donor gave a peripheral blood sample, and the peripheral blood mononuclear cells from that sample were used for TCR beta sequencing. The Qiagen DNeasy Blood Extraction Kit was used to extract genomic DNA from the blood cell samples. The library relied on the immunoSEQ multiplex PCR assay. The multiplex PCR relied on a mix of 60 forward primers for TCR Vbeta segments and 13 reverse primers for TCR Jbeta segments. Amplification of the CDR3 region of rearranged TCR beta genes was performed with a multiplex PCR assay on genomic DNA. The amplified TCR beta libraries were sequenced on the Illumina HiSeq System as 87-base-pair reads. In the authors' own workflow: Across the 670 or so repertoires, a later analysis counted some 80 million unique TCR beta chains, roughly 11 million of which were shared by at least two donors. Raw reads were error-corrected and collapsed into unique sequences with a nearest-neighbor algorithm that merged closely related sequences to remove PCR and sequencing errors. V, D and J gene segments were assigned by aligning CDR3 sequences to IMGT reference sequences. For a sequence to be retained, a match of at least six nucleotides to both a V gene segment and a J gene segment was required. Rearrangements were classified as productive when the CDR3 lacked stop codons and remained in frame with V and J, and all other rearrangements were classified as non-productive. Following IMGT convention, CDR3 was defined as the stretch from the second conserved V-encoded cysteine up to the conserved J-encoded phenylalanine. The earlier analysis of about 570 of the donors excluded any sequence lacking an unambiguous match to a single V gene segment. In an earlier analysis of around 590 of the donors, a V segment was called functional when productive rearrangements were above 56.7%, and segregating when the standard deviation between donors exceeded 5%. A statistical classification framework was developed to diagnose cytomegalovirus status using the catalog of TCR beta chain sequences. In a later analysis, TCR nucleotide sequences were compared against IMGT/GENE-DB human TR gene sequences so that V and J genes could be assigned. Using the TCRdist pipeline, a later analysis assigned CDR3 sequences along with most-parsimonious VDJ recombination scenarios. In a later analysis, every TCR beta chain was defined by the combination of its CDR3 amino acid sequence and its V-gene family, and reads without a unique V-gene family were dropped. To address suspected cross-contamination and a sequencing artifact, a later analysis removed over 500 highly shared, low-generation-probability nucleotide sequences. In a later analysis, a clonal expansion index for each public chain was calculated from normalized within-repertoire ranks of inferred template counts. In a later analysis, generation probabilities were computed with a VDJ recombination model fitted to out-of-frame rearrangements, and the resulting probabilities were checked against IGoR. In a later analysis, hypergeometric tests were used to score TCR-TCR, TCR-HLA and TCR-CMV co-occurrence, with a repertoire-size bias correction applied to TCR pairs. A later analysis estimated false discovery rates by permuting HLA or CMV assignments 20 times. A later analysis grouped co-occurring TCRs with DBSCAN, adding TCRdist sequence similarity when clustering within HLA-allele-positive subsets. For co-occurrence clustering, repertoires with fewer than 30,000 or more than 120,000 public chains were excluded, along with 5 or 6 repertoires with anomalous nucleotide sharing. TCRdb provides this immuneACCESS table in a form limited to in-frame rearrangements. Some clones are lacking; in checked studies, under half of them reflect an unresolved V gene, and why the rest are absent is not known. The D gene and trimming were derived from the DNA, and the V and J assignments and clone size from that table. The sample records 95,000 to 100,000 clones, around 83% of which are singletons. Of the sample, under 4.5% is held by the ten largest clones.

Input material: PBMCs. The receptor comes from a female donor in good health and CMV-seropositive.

The DNA reads TGTGCCAGCAGTGAAGGGCTATTCCGGAATTCACCCCTCCACTTT. Its translation is CASSEGLFRNSPLHF. The V gene is TRBV25-1 and the J gene is TRBJ1-6; no D segment can be confidently identified. CDR1 and CDR2 (MGHDK, SYGVNS) derive from the germline V gene. Cut back by 2 bases and 7 bases, the V and J ends lie 12 bases apart. Including cysteine and phenylalanine, the CDR3 has 15 amino acids. The CDR3 DNA has 45 bases and is translated from base 1. The full variable domain, with segments outside the CDR3 supplied by the reference TRBV25-1 and TRBJ1-6 proteins, appears as EADIYQTPRYLVIGTGKKITLECSQTMGHDKMYWYQQDPGMELHLIHYSYGVNSTEKGDLSSESTVSRIRTEHFPLTLESARPSHTSQYLCASSEGLFRNSPLHFGNGTRLTVT.